A single sample is the source of the 10 T cell receptor beta chains below, sequenced in a study of OX40 agonist ivuxolimab in advanced cancers. TCRdb's table, derived via immunoSEQ multiplex PCR, lists solely in-frame clones and lacks some. Of some 150,000 clones listed, about nine tenths are singletons. The source was CD4+ or CD8+ T cells sorted from blood, collected in a trial of the OX40 agonist ivuxolimab. The source of these receptors is an adult with an advanced solid tumor such as melanoma, head and neck, liver or kidney cancer.

The CDR3: CASQGANYGYTF. The CDR3 region has the DNA TGTGCCAGTCAGGGGGCTAACTATGGCTACACCTTC. This chain links TRBV19 with TRBJ1-2, with 7 positions matching TRBD1. Germline V gene sequence: CDR1 LNHDA, CDR2 SQIVND (reference sequence). The CDR3 spans 12 residues. The V and J ends lost 8 bases and 0 bases, in that order; junction bases with no gene match: 0.

V is TRBV6-5 and J is TRBJ1-5; the D is unclear. CDR3 length: 13 amino acids. Trimming took 6 bases from V and 8 from J, leaving 14 bases between them. In germline, CDR1 is MNHEY, CDR2 SVGAGI. The CDR3 coding sequence is TGTGCCAGCAGCCGGATAACCGAGGAGCCCCAGCATTTT. This sequence encodes CASSRITEEPQHF.

The chain combines TRBV7-8 with TRBJ1-3, with no clear D. This CDR3 region has 14 residues. Trimming took 7 bases from V and 0 from J, leaving 10 bases between them. Germline V gene sequence: CDR1 SGHVS, CDR2 FQNEAQ. The DNA of the CDR3 is TGTGCCAGCATCAAAGGGCGCTCTGGAAACACCATATATTTT. Encoded protein: CASIKGRSGNTIYF.

The chain uses TRBV4-2 and TRBJ1-6; D call uncertain. Looked up from germline, CDR1 is LGHNA and CDR2 is YNFKEQ. Trimming took off 1 base at V and 8 bases at J, with 9 bases between the two ends. The CDR3 extends over 14 amino acids. CDR3 amino acids: CASSQVREDSPLHF. In DNA form, the CDR3 reads TGTGCCAGCAGCCAAGTTCGGGAGGATTCACCCCTCCACTTT.

The chain joins TRBV9 to TRBJ2-7; 7 nucleotides match TRBD2. The V segment lost 0 bases and the J segment 6 bases; nucleotides outside the gene matches: 15. The CDR3 covers 17 residues. Looked up from germline, CDR1 is SGDLS and CDR2 is YYNGEE. CDR3 protein: CASSVVGDGLESPEQYF. In DNA form, the CDR3 reads TGTGCCAGCAGCGTAGTAGGTGACGGACTAGAATCTCCCGAGCAGTACTTC.

This chain connects TRBV13 to TRBJ2-2; TRBD1 aligns across 7 bases. The length of the CDR3 is 15 residues. V lost 0 bases to trimming and J lost 4 bases; unmatched junction nucleotides: 2. Germline CDR1 PRHDT, CDR2 FYEKMQ (reference sequence). The CDR3 region is CASSLGTGLTGELFF. CDR3 DNA sequence: TGTGCCAGCAGCTTAGGGACAGGGCTCACCGGGGAGCTGTTTTTT.

The J gene is TRBJ1-5, the V gene TRBV28; 12 bases are a match to TRBD1. CDR1 and CDR2 (germline): MDHEN, SYDVKM. The length of the CDR3 is 21 residues. The J segment lost 0 bases and the V segment lost 8 bases, leaving 20 bases of the junction unmatched. CDR3 loop: CASSRGRLGQGALLSNQPQHF. For the CDR3, the DNA is TGTGCCAGCTCCCGGGGTCGTTTGGGACAGGGGGCCCTTCTTAGCAATCAGCCCCAGCATTTT.

The chain links TRBV5-5 to TRBJ2-7; unclear D gene. V was trimmed by 0 bases and J by 6 bases, leaving 10 bases between them. CDR1 SGHKS and CDR2 YYEKEE come from the germline V gene (reference sequence). The CDR3 totals 13 residues. The CDR3 DNA reads TGTGCCAGCAGCTTGGTAGGAAAGAGCGAGCAGTACTTC. Encoded protein: CASSLVGKSEQYF.

CDR3 DNA: TGTGCCAGCAGCCAAGATATAGCGCTGGGGCAGTATTTT. It yields the protein CASSQDIALGQYF. The chain links TRBV14 to TRBJ2-3; D perhaps matches TRBD2 (5 bases). There are 13 residues in the CDR3. Per germline, CDR1 SGHDN and CDR2 FVKESK. V was shortened by 0 bases and J by 11 bases, with 12 bases between the two germline ends.

This chain joins TRBV2 and TRBJ2-7; D unresolved. V dropped 5 bases and J dropped 2 bases, with 13 bases sitting between them. The CDR3 is 14 residues long. The germline V gene has CDR1 SNHLY and CDR2 FYNNEI. The chain's CDR3 is CASSPASPAYEQYF. The CDR3 DNA reads TGTGCCAGCAGTCCGGCATCCCCCGCCTACGAGCAGTACTTC. The full variable domain, rest sourced from reference TRBV2 and TRBJ2-7, is EPEVTQTPSHQVTQMGQEVILRCVPISNHLYFYWYRQILGQKVEFLVSFYNNEISEKSEIFDDQFSVERPDGSNFTLKIRSTKLEDSAMYFCASSPASPAYEQYFGPGTRLTVT.